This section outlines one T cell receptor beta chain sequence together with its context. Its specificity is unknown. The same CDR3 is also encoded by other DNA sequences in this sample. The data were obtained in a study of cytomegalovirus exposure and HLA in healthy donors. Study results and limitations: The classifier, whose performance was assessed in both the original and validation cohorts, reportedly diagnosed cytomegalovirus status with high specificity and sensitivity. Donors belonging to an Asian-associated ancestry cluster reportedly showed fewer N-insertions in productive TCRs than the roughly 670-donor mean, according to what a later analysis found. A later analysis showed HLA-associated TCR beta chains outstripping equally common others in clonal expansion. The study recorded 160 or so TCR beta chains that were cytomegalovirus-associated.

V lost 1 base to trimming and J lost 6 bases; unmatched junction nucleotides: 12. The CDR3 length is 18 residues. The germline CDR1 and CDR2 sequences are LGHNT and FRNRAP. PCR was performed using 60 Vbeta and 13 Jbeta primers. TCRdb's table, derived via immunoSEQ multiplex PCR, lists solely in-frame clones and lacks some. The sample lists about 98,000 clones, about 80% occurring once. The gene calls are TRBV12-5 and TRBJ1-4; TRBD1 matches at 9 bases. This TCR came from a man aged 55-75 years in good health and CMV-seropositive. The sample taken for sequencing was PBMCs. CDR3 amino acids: CASGLALTQGAVDEKLFF. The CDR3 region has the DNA TGTGCTAGTGGTTTGGCCCTAACACAGGGGGCTGTGGATGAAAAACTGTTTTTT.